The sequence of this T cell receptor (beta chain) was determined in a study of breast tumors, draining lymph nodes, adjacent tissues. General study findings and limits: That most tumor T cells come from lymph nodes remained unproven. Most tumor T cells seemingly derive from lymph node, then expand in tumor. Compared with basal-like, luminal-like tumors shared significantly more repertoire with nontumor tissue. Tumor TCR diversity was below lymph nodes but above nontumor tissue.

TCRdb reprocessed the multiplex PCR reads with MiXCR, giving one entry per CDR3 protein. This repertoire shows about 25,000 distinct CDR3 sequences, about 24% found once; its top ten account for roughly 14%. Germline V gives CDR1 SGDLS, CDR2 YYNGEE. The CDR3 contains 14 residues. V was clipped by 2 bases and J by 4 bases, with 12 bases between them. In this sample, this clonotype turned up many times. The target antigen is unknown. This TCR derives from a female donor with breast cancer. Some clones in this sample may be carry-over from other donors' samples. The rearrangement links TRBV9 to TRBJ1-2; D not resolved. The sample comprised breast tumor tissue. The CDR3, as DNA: TGTGCCAGCAGCGTGAACACTAACCTCTATGGCTACACCTTC. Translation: CASSVNTNLYGYTF.